Shown below are 18 T cell receptor beta chains from a single sample sequenced in a study of blood T cell repertoires in COVID-19. Some clones are missing from TCRdb's copy, which holds only in-frame ones; the method was immunoSEQ multiplex PCR. The sample lists over 100,000 clones, approximately 88% seen once, with 0.65% to 0.9% in the top ten. Sequences were obtained from peripheral blood. The receptors stem from a woman between 70 and 85 years old with acute or convalescent COVID-19.

This clone has a handful of counts. The chain has TRBV7-8 and TRBJ2-2; 9 bases fit TRBD2. The CDR3 runs to 17 residues. V lost 1 base, J lost 0 bases, and 3 bases stayed unmatched. In germline, CDR1 is SGHVS, CDR2 FQNEAQ. CDR3 DNA sequence: TGTGCCAGCAGCTTAGGCAGCGGGAGGCCGAACACCGGGGAGCTGTTTTTT. Encoded protein: CASSLGSGRPNTGELFF.

This chain links TRBV6-5 with TRBJ2-1; 9 positions match TRBD2. CDR1 and CDR2 (germline): MNHEY, SVGAGI. The CDR3 has 15 amino acids. Germline trimming cut 5 bases from V and 3 bases from J; bases unmatched to any gene: 5. CDR3 bases: TGTGCCAGCAGTCGGCGGGAGGGCCTCTACAATGAGCAGTTCTTC. Its translation is CASSRREGLYNEQFF.

This clone is a singleton in its sample. DNA for the CDR3: TGTGCCAGCAGCTTAAACAGGGGAGAGACCCAGTACTTC. As protein: CASSLNRGETQYF. The rearrangement joins TRBV7-3 to TRBJ2-5, with 7 bases fitting TRBD1. Germline lookup yields CDR1 SGHTA and CDR2 FQGTGA. J lost 4 bases, V lost 1 base, and 0 bases had no gene match. The CDR3 loop spans 13 amino acids.

This chain uses TRBV6-5 with TRBJ2-7, with 10 nucleotides matching TRBD2. CDR3 length: 14 amino acids. The ends lost 6 bases at V and 3 bases at J; junction bases unmatched: 5. Germline lookup yields CDR1 MNHEY and CDR2 SVGAGI. The DNA of the CDR3 is TGTGCCAGCAGAGGTCAGCGGGGGGGCTACGAGCAGTACTTC. Its translation is CASRGQRGGYEQYF.

This chain connects TRBV19 to TRBJ1-2; 7 bases match TRBD1. J was trimmed by 8 bases and V by 3 bases; bases with no gene match: 6. The CDR3 is 13 residues long. Germline CDR1 is LNHDA and CDR2 is SQIVND (reference sequence). The CDR3 is CASSMGQSNGYTF. The CDR3 DNA follows: TGTGCCAGTAGTATGGGACAGTCGAACGGCTACACCTTC.

CDR3 residues: CASSLGLGYQETQYF. The CDR3 DNA sequence: TGTGCCAGCAGCTTAGGCCTCGGGTACCAAGAGACCCAGTACTTC. This rearrangement joins TRBV13 to TRBJ2-5; D call uncertain. This CDR3 is 15 amino acids long. Germline V gene lookup returns CDR1 PRHDT and CDR2 FYEKMQ (reference sequence). Trimming stripped 0 bases from V and 0 bases from J, with 8 bases between.

V gene TRBV5-8 combines with J gene TRBJ2-5; no firm D call. Trimming removed 6 bases from V and 5 bases from J, with 11 bases in between. Germline loops: CDR1 SGHTS, CDR2 YDEGEE. The CDR3 sequence is 12 residues long. CDR3 amino acids: CASTSWAETQYF. The CDR3 nucleotides read TGTGCCAGCACCTCCTGGGCGGAGACCCAGTACTTC.

The rearrangement joins TRBV29-1 to TRBJ2-7; 7 nucleotides agree with TRBD1. The length of the CDR3 is 13 residues. The germline V gene has CDR1 SQVTM and CDR2 ANQGSEA. Trimming at V came to 3 bases and at J to 1 base, leaving 3 bases not matched to a gene. Here the CDR3 DNA reads TGCAGCGTTGAGTTGGGACAGTCCTACGAGCAGTACTTC. This codes for CSVELGQSYEQYF.

The chain joins TRBV9 to TRBJ2-7; 11 positions match TRBD1. CDR3 length: 15 amino acids. CDR1 and CDR2 (germline): SGDLS, YYNGEE. After removal of 4 bases from V and 7 bases from J, the junction contained 10 bases not matched to a gene. The CDR3 sequence is CASSPLGQGALEQYF. DNA of the CDR3: TGTGCCAGCAGCCCCCTCGGACAGGGGGCTCTTGAGCAGTACTTC.

The gene calls are TRBV28 and TRBJ1-5; D unresolved. This CDR3 has 13 residues. The V gene lost 11 bases and the J gene lost 7 bases, with 18 bases spanning the gap. Germline values: CDR1 MDHEN, CDR2 SYDVKM. DNA of the CDR3: TGTGCCTCGGGAGACGGACGGAAACAGCCCCAGCATTTT. Translation: CASGDGRKQPQHF.

This clone was seen just once. The chain is built from TRBV5-1 and TRBJ2-7; D might be TRBD2 (6 bases). In germline, CDR1 is SGHRS, CDR2 YFSETQ. The CDR3 length is 14 residues. The V end lost 4 bases, the J end lost 3 bases, and 14 bases lay between the germline ends. CDR3 coding DNA: TGCGCCAGCAGCCTTCTCGGGGGAAGCTACGAGCAGTACTTC. The encoded protein is CASSLLGGSYEQYF.

The rearrangement uses TRBV9 and TRBJ1-4, with 9 positions matching TRBD1. The CDR3 spans 17 residues. The germline CDR1 and CDR2 sequences are SGDLS and YYNGEE. The ends lost 4 bases at V and 2 bases at J; junction bases unmatched: 9. The CDR3 bases are TGTGCCAGCAGCCGAAGGGGGGACAGGGCGACTAATGAAAAACTGTTTTTT. As protein: CASSRRGDRATNEKLFF.

The V gene is TRBV30, the J gene TRBJ2-7; 8 bases align to TRBD1. CDR1 GTSNPN and CDR2 SVGIG come from the germline V gene (reference sequence). V lost 2 bases to trimming and J lost 4 bases; unmatched junction nucleotides: 4. The CDR3 totals 13 residues. The CDR3 sequence: CAWSRGQVYEQYF. DNA for the CDR3: TGTGCCTGGAGTAGGGGACAGGTTTACGAGCAGTACTTC.

This chain joins TRBV5-5 and TRBJ1-6; maybe TRBD1 (6 bases). Germline CDR1 reads SGHKS; CDR2 reads YYEKEE (reference sequence). Trimming pared 0 bases from V and 7 bases from J, leaving 11 bases between. This CDR3 is built from 15 residues. The CDR3 nucleotides read TGTGCCAGCAGCTTGGATGGGGGCCTCAATTCACCCCTCCACTTT. Amino acids: CASSLDGGLNSPLHF.

The V gene is TRBV2, the J gene TRBJ2-2; 10 nucleotides line up with TRBD2. CDR1 and CDR2 from the germline V gene are SNHLY and FYNNEI. With V trimmed by 8 bases and J by 6 bases, 9 bases remained unmatched. This CDR3 spans 15 amino acids. The CDR3 DNA reads as TGTGCCAGCGCTGGTAGCGGGGGGAGGGCCGGGGAGCTGTTTTTT. Residues: CASAGSGGRAGELFF.

This rearrangement joins TRBV2 to TRBJ2-7; D is unresolved. The CDR3 covers 14 residues. Germline CDR1 is SNHLY and CDR2 is FYNNEI. V lost 3 bases and J 0 bases, leaving 9 bases between the germline ends. This CDR3 is CASSDRPSSYEQYF. The DNA of the CDR3 is TGTGCCAGCAGTGACAGGCCCAGCTCCTACGAGCAGTACTTC. The full variable domain, in which reference TRBV2 and TRBJ2-7 provide the parts outside the CDR3, is EPEVTQTPSHQVTQMGQEVILRCVPISNHLYFYWYRQILGQKVEFLVSFYNNEISEKSEIFDDQFSVERPDGSNFTLKIRSTKLEDSAMYFCASSDRPSSYEQYFGPGTRLTVT.

This chain uses TRBV7-3 with TRBJ1-1; 10 bases agree with TRBD1. This CDR3 is 17 amino acids long. The V gene end was trimmed by 5 bases and the J gene end by 4 bases; junction bases not matched to a gene: 13. Germline V CDR1 and CDR2: SGHTA, FQGTGA. The CDR3 region is CASSPNDRGRYPTEAFF. DNA of the CDR3: TGTGCCAGCAGCCCTAATGACAGGGGGCGGTATCCCACTGAAGCTTTCTTT.

V gene TRBV28 combines with J gene TRBJ2-7, with 13 bases lining up with TRBD2. Germline V gene sequence: CDR1 MDHEN, CDR2 SYDVKM. This CDR3 has 15 residues. V gave up 5 bases and J gave up 4 bases; unmatched junction bases: 5. CDR3 in DNA: TGTGCCAGCAGTGTGGCACTAGCGGGAGGGTACGAGCAGTACTTC. Residues: CASSVALAGGYEQYF.